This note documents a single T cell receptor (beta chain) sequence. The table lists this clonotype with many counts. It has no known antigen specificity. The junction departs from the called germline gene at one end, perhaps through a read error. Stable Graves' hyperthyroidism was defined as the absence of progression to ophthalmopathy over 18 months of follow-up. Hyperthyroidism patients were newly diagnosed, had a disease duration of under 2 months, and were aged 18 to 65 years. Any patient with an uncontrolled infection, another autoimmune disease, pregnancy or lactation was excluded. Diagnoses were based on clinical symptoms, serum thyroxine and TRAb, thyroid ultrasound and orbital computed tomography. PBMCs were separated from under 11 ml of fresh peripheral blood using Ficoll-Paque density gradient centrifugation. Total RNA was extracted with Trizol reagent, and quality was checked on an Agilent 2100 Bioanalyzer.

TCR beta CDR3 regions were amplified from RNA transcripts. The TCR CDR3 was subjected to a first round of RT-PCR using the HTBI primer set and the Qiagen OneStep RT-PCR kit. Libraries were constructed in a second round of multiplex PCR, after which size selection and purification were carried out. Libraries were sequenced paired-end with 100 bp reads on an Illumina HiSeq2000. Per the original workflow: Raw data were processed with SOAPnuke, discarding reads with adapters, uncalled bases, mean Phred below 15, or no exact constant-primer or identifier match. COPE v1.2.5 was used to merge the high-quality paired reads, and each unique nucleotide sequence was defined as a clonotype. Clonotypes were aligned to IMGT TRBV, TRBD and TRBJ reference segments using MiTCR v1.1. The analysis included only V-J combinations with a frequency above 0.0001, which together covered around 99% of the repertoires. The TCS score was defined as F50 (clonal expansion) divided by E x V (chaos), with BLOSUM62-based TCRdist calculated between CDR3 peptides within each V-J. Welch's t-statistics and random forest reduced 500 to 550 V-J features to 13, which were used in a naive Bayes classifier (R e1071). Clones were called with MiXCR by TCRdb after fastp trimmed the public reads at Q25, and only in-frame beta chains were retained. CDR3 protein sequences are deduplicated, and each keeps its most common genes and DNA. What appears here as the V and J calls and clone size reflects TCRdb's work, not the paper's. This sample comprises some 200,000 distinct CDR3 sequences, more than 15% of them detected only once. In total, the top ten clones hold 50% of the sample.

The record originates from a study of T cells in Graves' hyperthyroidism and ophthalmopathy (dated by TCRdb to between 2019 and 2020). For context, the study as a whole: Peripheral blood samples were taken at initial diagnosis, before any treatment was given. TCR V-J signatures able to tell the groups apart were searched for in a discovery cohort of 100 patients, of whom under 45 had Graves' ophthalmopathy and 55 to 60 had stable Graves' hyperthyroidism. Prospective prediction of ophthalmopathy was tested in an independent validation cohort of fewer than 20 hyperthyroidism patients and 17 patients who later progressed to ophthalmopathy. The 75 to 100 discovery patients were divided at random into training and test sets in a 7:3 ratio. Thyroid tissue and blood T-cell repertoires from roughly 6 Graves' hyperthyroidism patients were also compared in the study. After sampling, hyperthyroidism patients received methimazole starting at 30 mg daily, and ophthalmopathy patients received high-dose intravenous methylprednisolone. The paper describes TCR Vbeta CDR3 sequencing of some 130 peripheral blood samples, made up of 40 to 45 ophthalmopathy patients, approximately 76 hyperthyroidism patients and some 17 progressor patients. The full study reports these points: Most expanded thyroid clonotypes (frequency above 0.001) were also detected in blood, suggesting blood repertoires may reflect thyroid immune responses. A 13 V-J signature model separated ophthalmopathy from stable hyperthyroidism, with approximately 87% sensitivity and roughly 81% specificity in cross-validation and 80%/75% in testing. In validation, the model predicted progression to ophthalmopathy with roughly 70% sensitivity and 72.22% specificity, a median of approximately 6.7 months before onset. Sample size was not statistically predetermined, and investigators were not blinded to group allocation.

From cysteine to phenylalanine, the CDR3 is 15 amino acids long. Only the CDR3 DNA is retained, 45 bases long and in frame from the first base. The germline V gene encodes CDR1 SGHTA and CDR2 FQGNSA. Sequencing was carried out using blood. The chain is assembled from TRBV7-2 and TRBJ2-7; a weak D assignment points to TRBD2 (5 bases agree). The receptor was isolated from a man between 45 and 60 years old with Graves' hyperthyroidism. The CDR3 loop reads CASSLAPSPPYEQYF. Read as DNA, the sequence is TGTGCCAGCAGCCTAGCCCCGTCTCCCCCCTACGAGCAGTACTTC.